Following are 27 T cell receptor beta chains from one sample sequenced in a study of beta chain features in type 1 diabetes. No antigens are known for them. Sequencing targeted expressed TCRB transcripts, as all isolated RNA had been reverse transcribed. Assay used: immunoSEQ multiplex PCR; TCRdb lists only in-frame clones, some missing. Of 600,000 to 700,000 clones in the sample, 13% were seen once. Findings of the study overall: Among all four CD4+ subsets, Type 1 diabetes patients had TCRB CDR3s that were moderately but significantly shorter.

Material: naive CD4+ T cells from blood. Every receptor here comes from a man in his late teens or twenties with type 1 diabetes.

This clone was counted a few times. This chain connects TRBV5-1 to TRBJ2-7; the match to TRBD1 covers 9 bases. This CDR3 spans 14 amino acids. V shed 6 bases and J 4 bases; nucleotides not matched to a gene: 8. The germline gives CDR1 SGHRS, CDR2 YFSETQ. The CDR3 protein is CASTLGQGTYEQYF. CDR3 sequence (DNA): TGCGCCAGCACGTTGGGACAGGGAACTTACGAGCAGTACTTC.

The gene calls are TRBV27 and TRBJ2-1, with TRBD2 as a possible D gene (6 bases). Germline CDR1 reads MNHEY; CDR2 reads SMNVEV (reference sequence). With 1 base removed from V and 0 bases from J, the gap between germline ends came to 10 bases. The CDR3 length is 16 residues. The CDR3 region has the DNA TGTGCCAGCAGTTTATATGGGACTGGCTCCTACAATGAGCAGTTCTTC. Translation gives CASSLYGTGSYNEQFF.

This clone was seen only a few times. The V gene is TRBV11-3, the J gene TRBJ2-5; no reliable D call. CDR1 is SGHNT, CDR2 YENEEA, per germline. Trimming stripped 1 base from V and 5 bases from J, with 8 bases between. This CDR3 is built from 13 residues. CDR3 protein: CASSLGPGETQYF. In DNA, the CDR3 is TGTGCCAGCAGCTTAGGTCCTGGGGAGACCCAGTACTTC. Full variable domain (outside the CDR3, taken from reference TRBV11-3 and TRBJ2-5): EAGVVQSPRYKIIEKKQPVAFWCNPISGHNTLYWYLQNLGQGPELLIRYENEEAVDDSQLPKDRFSAERLKGVDSTLKIQPAELGDSAVYLCASSLGPGETQYFGPGTRLLVL.

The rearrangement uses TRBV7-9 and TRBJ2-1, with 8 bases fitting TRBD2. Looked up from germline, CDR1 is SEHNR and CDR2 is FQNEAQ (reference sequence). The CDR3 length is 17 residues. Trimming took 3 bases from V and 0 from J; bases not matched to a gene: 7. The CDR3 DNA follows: TGTGCCAGCAGCTTGAGTAGCGGGGCCTACTCCTACAATGAGCAGTTCTTC. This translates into CASSLSSGAYSYNEQFF.

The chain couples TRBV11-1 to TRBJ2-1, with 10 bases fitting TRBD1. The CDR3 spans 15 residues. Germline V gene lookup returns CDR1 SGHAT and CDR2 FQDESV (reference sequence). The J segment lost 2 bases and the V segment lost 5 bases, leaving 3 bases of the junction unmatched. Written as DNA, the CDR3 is TGTGCCAGCAGCCAAGGACAGGGGGCCTACAATGAGCAGTTCTTC. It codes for CASSQGQGAYNEQFF.

The CDR3 region has the DNA TGTGCCAGCAGCTTAAAGAGCCTCTATGGCTACACCTTC. Protein sequence: CASSLKSLYGYTF. V gene TRBV6-5 combines with J gene TRBJ1-2, with no clear D. V was clipped by 6 bases and J by 4 bases, with 12 bases between them. The CDR3 totals 13 residues. Germline CDR1 and CDR2: MNHEY and SVGAGI.

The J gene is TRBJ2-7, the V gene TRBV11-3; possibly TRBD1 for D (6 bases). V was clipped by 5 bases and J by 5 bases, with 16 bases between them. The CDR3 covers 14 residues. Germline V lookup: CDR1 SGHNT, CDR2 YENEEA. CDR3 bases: TGTGCCAGCAGCGGAGAGGCAGGGGACCACGAGCAGTACTTC. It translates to CASSGEAGDHEQYF.

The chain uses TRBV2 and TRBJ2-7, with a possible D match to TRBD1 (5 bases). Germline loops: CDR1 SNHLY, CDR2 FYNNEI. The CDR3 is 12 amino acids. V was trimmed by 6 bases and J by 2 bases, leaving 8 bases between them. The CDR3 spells CASRTDTYEQYF. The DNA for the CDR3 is TGTGCCAGCAGGACAGACACCTACGAGCAGTACTTC.

CDR3 bases: TGTGCCTGGAGTGTCGAAGGTTCAACCATATATTTT. Protein sequence: CAWSVEGSTIYF. This chain connects TRBV30 to TRBJ1-3, with D unresolved. The germline V and J ends were trimmed by 0 bases and 10 bases, with 10 bases remaining between them. The germline gives CDR1 GTSNPN, CDR2 SVGIG (reference sequence). The CDR3 spans 12 residues.

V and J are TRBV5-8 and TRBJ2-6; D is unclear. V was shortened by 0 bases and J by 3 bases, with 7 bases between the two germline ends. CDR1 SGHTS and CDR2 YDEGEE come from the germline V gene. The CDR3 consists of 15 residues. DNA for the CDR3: TGTGCCAGCAGCTTGGAAGGGTTTGGGGCCAACGTCCTGACTTTC. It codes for CASSLEGFGANVLTF.

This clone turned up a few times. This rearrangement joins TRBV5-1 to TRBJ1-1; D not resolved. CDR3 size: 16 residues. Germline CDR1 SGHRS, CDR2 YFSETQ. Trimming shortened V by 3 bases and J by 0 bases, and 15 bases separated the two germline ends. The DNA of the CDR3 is TGCGCCAGCAGCTCCGGAGGCCAGAACATGAACACTGAAGCTTTCTTT. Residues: CASSSGGQNMNTEAFF.

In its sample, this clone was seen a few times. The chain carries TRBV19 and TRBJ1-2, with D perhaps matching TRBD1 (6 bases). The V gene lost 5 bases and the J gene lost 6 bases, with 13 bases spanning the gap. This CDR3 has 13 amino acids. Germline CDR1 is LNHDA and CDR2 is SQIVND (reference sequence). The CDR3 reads CASSGQWIDGYTF. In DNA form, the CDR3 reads TGTGCCAGTAGTGGACAGTGGATAGATGGCTACACCTTC.

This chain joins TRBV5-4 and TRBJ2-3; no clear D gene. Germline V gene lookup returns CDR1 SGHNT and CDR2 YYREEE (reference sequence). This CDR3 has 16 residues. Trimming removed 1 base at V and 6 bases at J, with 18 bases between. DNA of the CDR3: TGTGCCAGCAGCTTGTTTTCCTCGGCGGTCTTCGATACGCAGTATTTT. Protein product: CASSLFSSAVFDTQYF.

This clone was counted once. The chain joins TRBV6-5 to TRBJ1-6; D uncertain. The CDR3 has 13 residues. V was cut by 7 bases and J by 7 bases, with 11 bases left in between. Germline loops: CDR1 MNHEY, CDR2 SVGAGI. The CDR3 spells CASTTVVNSPLHF. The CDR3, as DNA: TGTGCCAGCACCACCGTGGTGAATTCACCCCTCCACTTT.

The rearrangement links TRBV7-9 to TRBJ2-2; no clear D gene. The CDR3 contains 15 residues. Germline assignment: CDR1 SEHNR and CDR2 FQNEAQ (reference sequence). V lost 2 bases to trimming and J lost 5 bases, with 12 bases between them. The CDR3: CASSLSGLSTGELFF. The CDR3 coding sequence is TGTGCCAGCAGCTTATCTGGGCTATCAACCGGGGAGCTGTTTTTT.

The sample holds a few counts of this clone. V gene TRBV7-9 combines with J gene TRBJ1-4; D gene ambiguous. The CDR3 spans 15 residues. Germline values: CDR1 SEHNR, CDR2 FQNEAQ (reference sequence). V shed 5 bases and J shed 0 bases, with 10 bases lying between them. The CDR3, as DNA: TGTGCCAGCAGCCCTGAGCGAGCAACTAATGAAAAACTGTTTTTT. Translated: CASSPERATNEKLFF.

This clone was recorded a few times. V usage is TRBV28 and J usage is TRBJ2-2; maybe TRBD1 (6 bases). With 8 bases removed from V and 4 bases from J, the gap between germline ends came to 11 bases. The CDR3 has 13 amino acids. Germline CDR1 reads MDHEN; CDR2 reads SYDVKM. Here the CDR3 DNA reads TGTGCCAGCTCGGACAGTATCACCGGGGAGCTGTTTTTT. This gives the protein CASSDSITGELFF.

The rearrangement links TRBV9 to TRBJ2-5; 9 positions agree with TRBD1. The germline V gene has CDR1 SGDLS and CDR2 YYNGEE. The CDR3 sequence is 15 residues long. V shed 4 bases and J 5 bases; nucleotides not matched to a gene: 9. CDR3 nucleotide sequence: TGTGCCAGCAGCCGTCTCGGGACAGGGTGGGAGACCCAGTACTTC. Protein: CASSRLGTGWETQYF.

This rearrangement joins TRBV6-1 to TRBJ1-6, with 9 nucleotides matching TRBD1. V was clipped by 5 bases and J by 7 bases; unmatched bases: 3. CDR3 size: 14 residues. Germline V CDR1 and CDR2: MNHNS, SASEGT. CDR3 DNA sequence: TGTGCCAGCAGTTTCGACAGGGGGAATTCACCCCTCCACTTT. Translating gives CASSFDRGNSPLHF.

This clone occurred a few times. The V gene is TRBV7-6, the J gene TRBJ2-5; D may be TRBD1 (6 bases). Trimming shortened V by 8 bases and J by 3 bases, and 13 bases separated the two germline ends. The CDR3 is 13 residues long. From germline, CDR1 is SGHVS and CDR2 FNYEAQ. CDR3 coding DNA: TGTGCCAGCTGGGGGCCACGCGAAGAGACCCAGTACTTC. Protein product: CASWGPREETQYF.

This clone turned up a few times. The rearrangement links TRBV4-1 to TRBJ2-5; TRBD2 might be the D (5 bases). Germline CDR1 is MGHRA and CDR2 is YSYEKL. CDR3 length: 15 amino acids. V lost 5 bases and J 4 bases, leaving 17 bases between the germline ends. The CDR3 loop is CASSMRRGKGETQYF. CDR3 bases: TGCGCCAGCAGCATGAGACGAGGGAAAGGAGAGACCCAGTACTTC.

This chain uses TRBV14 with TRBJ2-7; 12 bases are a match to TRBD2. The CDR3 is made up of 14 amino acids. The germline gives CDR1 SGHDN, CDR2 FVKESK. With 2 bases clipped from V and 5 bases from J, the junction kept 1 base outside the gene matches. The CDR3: CASSQLAGGNEQYF. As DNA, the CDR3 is TGTGCCAGCAGCCAACTAGCGGGGGGGAACGAGCAGTACTTC.

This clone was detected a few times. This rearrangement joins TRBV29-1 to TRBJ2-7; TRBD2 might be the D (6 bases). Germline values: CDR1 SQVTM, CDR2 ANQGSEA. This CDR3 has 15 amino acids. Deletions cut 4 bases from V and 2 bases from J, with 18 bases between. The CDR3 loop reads CSVAGGSADTYEQYF. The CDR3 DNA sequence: TGCAGCGTTGCTGGGGGGAGCGCCGACACCTACGAGCAGTACTTC.

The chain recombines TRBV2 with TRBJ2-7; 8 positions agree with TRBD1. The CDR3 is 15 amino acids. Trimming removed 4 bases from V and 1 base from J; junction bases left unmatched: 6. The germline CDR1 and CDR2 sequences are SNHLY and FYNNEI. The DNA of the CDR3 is TGTGCCAGCAGTGGACAGGGGAAGAGGTCCTACGAGCAGTACTTC. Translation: CASSGQGKRSYEQYF.

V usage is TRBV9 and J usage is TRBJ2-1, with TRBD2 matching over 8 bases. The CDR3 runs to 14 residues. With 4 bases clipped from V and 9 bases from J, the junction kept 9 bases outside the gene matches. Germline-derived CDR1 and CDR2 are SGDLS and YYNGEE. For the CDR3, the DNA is TGTGCCAGCAGCTCCGGACTAGCCGGAGGTGAGCAGTTCTTC. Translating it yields CASSSGLAGGEQFF.

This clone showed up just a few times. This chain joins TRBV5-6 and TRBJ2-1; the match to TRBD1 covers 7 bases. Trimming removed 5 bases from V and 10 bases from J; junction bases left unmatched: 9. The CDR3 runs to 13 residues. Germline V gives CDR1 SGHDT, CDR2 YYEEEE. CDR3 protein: CASRLTGVNEQFF. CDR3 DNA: TGTGCCAGCAGGTTAACAGGGGTAAACGAGCAGTTCTTC.

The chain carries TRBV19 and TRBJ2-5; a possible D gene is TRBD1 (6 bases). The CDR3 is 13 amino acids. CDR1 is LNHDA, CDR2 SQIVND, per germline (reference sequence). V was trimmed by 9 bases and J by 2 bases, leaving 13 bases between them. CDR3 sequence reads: CASSLDRQETQYF. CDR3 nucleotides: TGTGCCAGCTCCCTTGACAGGCAAGAGACCCAGTACTTC.